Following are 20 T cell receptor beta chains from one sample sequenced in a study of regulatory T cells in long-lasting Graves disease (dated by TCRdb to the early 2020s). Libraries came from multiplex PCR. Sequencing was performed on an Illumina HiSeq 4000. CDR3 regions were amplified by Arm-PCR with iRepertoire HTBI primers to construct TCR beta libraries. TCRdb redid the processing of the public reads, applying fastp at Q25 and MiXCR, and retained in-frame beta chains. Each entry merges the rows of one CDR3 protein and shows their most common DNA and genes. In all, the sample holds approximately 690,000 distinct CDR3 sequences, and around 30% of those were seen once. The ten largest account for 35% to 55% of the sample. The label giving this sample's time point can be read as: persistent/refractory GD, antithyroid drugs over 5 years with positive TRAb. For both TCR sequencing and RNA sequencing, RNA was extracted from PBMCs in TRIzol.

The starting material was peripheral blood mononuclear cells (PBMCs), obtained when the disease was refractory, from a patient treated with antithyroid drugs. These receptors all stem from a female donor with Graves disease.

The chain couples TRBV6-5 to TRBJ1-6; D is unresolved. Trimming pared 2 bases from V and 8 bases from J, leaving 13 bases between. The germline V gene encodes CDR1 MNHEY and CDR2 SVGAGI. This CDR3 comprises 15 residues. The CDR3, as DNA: TGTGCCAGCAGTTACGGGCGGGGTATAGATTCACCCCTCCACTTT. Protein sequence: CASSYGRGIDSPLHF.

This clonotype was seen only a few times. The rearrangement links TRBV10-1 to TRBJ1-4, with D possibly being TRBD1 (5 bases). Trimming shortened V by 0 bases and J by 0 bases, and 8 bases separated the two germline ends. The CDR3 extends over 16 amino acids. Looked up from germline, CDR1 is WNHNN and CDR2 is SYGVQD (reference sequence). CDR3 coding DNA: TGCGCCAGCAGTGAGTCGGCGGGACCAACTAATGAAAAACTGTTTTTT. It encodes CASSESAGPTNEKLFF.

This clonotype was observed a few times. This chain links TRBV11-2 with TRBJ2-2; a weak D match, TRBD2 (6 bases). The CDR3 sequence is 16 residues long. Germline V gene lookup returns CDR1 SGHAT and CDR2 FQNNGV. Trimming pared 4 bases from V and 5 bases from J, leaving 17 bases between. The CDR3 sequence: CASSSFRRELTGELFF. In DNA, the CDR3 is TGTGCCAGCAGCTCGTTCCGCCGGGAGCTTACCGGGGAGCTGTTTTTT.

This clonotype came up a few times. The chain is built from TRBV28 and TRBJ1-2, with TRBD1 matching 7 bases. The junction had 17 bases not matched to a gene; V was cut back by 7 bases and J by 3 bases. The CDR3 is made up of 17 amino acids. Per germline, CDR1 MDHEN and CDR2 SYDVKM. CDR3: CASTETTTRGAYYGYTF. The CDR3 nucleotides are TGTGCCAGCACTGAAACCACCACCAGGGGGGCGTACTATGGCTACACCTTC.

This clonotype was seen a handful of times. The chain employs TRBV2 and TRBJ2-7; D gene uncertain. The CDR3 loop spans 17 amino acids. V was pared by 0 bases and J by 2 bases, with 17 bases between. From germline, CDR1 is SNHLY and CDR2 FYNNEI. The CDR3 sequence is CASSEAPSTNPTYEQYF. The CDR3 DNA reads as TGTGCCAGCAGTGAAGCCCCCTCGACCAATCCAACCTACGAGCAGTACTTC.

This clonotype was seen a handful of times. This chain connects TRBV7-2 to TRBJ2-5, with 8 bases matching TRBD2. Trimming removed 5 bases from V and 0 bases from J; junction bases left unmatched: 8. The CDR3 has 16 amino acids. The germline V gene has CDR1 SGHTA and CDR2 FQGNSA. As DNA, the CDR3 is TGTGCCAGCAGCAAAATAGCGGGAAGTTACCAAGAGACCCAGTACTTC. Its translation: CASSKIAGSYQETQYF. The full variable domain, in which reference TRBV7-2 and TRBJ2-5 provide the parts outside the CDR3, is GAGVSQSPSNKVTEKGKDVELRCDPISGHTALYWYRQSLGQGLEFLIYFQGNSAPDKSGLPSDRFSAERTGGSVSTLTIQRTQQEDSAVYLCASSKIAGSYQETQYFGPGTRLLVL.

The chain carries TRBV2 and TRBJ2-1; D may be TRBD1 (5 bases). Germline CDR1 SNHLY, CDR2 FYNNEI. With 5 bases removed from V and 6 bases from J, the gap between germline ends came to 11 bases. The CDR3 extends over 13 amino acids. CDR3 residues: CASSPIRGNEQFF. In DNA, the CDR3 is TGTGCCAGCAGTCCTATTAGGGGCAATGAGCAGTTCTTC.

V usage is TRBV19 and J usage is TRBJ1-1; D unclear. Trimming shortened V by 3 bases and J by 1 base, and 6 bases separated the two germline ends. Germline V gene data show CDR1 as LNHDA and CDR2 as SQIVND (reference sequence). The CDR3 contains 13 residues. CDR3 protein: CASSIRQNTEAFF. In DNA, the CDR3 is TGTGCCAGTAGTATTCGCCAGAACACTGAAGCTTTCTTT.

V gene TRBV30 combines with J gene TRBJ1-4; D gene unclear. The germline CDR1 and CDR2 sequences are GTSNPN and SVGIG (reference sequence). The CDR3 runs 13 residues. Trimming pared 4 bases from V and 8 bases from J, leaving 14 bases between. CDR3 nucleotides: TGTGCCTGGACCCGGACCGGCGGGGAAAAACTGTTTTTT. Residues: CAWTRTGGEKLFF.

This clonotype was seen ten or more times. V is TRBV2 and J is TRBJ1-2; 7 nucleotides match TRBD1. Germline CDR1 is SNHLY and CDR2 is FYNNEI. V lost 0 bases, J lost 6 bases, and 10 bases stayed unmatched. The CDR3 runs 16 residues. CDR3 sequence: CASSEAGGAGGHGYTF. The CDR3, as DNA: TGTGCCAGCAGTGAAGCGGGAGGAGCAGGGGGACATGGCTACACCTTC.

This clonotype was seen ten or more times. The CDR3 DNA is TGTGCCAGCAGCCGCTCAGGTGAAGCTTTCTTT. Translating gives CASSRSGEAFF. The rearrangement joins TRBV3-1 to TRBJ1-1, with unresolved D. The CDR3 loop spans 11 amino acids. V gave up 4 bases and J gave up 7 bases, with 7 bases separating them. Germline CDR1 and CDR2: LGHDT and YNNKEL (reference sequence).

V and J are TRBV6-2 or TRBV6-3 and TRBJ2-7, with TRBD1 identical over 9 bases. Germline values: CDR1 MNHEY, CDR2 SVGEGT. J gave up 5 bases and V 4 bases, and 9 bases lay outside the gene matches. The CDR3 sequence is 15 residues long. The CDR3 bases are TGTGCCAGCAGTTCTGACGGGACAGGGCTCCACGAGCAGTACTTC. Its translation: CASSSDGTGLHEQYF.

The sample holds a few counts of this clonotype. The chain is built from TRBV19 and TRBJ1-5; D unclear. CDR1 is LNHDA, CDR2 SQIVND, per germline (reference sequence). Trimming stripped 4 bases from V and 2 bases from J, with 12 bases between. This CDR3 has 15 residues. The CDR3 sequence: CASSNGASGNQPQHF. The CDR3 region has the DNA TGTGCCAGTAGTAATGGTGCAAGCGGCAATCAGCCCCAGCATTTT.

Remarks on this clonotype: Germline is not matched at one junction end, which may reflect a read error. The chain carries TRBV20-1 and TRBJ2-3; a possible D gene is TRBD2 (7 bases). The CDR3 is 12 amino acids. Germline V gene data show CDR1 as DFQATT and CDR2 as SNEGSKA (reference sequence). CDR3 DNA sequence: TGCAGTGCAGGGGGGGCAGGAGATACGCAGTACTTT. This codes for CSAGGAGDTQYF.

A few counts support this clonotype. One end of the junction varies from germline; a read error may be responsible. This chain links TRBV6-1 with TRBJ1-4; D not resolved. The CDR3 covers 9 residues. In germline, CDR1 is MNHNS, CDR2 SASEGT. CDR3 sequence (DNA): TGTGCCAGCAGGGCAGGACGTAATTTT. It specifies CASRAGRNF.

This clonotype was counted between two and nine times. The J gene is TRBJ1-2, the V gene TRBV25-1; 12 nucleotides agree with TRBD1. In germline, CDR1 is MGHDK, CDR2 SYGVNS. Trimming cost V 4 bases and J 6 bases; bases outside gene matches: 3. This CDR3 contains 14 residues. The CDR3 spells CASSVGQGANGYTF. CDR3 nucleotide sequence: TGTGCCAGCAGTGTGGGACAGGGGGCGAATGGCTACACCTTC.

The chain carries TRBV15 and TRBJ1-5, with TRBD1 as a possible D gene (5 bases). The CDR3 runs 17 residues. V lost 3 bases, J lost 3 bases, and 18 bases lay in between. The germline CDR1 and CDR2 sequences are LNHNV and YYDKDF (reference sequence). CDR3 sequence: CATSRDNVFATNQPQHF. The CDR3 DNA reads TGTGCCACCAGCAGGGACAACGTTTTCGCTACCAATCAGCCCCAGCATTTT.

The CDR3 region is CAWSLGDWGTEAFF. CDR3 bases: TGTGCCTGGAGTTTGGGGGACTGGGGTACTGAAGCTTTCTTT. V gene TRBV30 combines with J gene TRBJ1-1, with a possible D match to TRBD1 (5 bases). This CDR3 comprises 14 residues. Germline CDR1 GTSNPN, CDR2 SVGIG (reference sequence). Trimming cost V 2 bases and J 5 bases, with 15 bases left between them.

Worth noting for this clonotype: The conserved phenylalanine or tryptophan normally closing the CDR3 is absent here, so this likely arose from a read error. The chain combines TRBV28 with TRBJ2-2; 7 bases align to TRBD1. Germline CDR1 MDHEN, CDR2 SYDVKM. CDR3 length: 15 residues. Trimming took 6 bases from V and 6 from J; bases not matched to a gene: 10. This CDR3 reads CASSSSGGLPGELFL. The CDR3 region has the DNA TGTGCCAGCAGCTCGTCAGGGGGTTTGCCCGGGGAGCTGTTTCTT.

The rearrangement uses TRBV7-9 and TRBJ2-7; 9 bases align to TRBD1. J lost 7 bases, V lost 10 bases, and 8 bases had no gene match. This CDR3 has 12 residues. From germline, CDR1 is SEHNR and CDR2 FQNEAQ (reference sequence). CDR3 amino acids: CATLGTGREQYF. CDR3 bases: TGTGCCACCCTCGGGACAGGGCGGGAGCAGTACTTC.